Presented here are 26 T cell receptor beta chains from one specimen sequenced in a study of CD8+ T cells in alopecia areata. cDNA prepared by RNA extraction and subsequent reverse transcription served as the template for sequencing. Sequenced by immunoSEQ multiplex PCR; TCRdb stores in-frame clones only, minus some. Found here are 85,000 to 110,000 clones, roughly 50% of them singletons; the top ten hold 8% to 10%. The specimen was CD4+ T cells sorted from blood. The receptor source for this set is a human donor in good health.

This clone was seen just once. The V and J genes are TRBV9 and TRBJ1-1, with 12 bases identical to TRBD1. Germline lookup yields CDR1 SGDLS and CDR2 YYNGEE. The CDR3 has 17 residues. J gave up 0 bases and V 10 bases, and 13 bases lay outside the gene matches. The CDR3, as DNA: TGTGCCCGAATCCGGGACAGGGGGCGAAGGGTGAACACTGAAGCTTTCTTT. It is translated as CARIRDRGRRVNTEAFF.

This clone has more than one count but fewer than ten. The chain links TRBV6-6 to TRBJ2-5; D is unresolved. V lost 6 bases, J lost 5 bases, and 10 bases lay in between. The CDR3 spans 12 residues. Germline V CDR1 and CDR2: MNHNY, SVGAGI (reference sequence). The CDR3 is CASRTPGETQYF. CDR3 DNA sequence: TGTGCCAGCAGAACACCCGGGGAGACCCAGTACTTC.

The J gene is TRBJ1-6, the V gene TRBV9, with D perhaps matching TRBD1 (6 bases). The CDR3 covers 15 residues. Germline lookup yields CDR1 SGDLS and CDR2 YYNGEE. Trimming cost V 3 bases and J 0 bases, with 7 bases left between them. DNA of the CDR3: TGTGCCAGCAGCGCACAGGGCTCCTATAATTCACCCCTCCACTTT. This codes for CASSAQGSYNSPLHF. Full variable domain (rest looked up from reference TRBV9 and TRBJ1-6): DSGVTQTPKHLITATGQRVTLRCSPRSGDLSVYWYQQSLDQGLQFLIQYYNGEERAKGNILERFSAQQFPDLHSELNLSSLELGDSALYFCASSAQGSYNSPLHFGNGTRLTVT.

The chain couples TRBV5-6 to TRBJ1-2, with D hard to call. The CDR3 runs to 16 residues. The germline V gene has CDR1 SGHDT and CDR2 YYEEEE. Trimming pared 0 bases from V and 0 bases from J, leaving 12 bases between. The CDR3 region is CASSLGPTPTNYGYTF. CDR3 coding DNA: TGTGCCAGCAGCTTGGGACCGACACCGACTAACTATGGCTACACCTTC.

This clone was seen more than once but under ten times. In DNA form, the CDR3 reads TGTGCCAGCAGCTCGTCACGGCGGAATGAGCAGTTCTTC. It is translated as CASSSSRRNEQFF. The rearrangement joins TRBV5-5 to TRBJ2-1; D is unresolved. V was cut by 3 bases and J by 7 bases, with 11 bases left in between. The CDR3 consists of 13 residues. Germline assignment: CDR1 SGHKS and CDR2 YYEKEE (reference sequence). Full variable domain (rest looked up from reference TRBV5-5 and TRBJ2-1): DAGVTQSPTHLIKTRGQQVTLRCSPISGHKSVSWYQQVLGQGPQFIFQYYEKEERGRGNFPDRFSARQFPNYSSELNVNALLLGDSALYLCASSSSRRNEQFFGPGTRLTVL.

The DNA of the CDR3 is TGTGCCAGCAGACTAGGGACAGGTAACAATCAGCCCCAGCATTTT. It is translated as CASRLGTGNNQPQHF. The V call is TRBV2, the J call TRBJ1-5; 8 nucleotides line up with TRBD1. The CDR3 totals 15 residues. The junction had 7 bases not matched to a gene; V was cut back by 6 bases and J by 3 bases. Per germline, CDR1 SNHLY and CDR2 FYNNEI.

This clone has a handful of counts. The chain links TRBV4-3 to TRBJ2-2, with D maybe TRBD1 (6 bases). Trimming removed 2 bases from V and 0 bases from J, with 10 bases in between. Germline CDR1 and CDR2: LGHNA and YSLEER. This CDR3 region has 16 residues. The CDR3 region is CASSQRAGANTGELFF. Here the CDR3 DNA reads TGCGCCAGCAGCCAACGGGCAGGGGCGAACACCGGGGAGCTGTTTTTT.

The chain joins TRBV6-6 to TRBJ1-5; D remains unclear. Trimming shortened V by 2 bases and J by 0 bases, and 11 bases separated the two germline ends. Germline V CDR1 and CDR2: MNHNY, SVGAGI (reference sequence). This CDR3 has 16 amino acids. CDR3 amino acids: CASSYMVGPSNQPQHF. The CDR3 region has the DNA TGTGCCAGCAGTTACATGGTCGGGCCTAGCAATCAGCCCCAGCATTTT.

The V gene is TRBV10-3, the J gene TRBJ2-7, with D perhaps matching TRBD2 (6 bases). This CDR3 region has 13 residues. CDR1 ENHRY and CDR2 SYGVKD come from the germline V gene. V lost 5 bases and J 7 bases, leaving 15 bases between the germline ends. CDR3 loop: CAISPVHGGEQYF. As DNA, the CDR3 is TGTGCCATCAGTCCCGTGCACGGAGGGGAGCAGTACTTC.

This clone came up once. V and J are TRBV27 and TRBJ2-3, with D possibly matching TRBD2 (7 bases). Trimming shortened V by 1 base and J by 0 bases, and 11 bases separated the two germline ends. Per the germline V gene, CDR1 is MNHEY and CDR2 is SMNVEV (reference sequence). The CDR3 is 16 amino acids. The CDR3: CASSLWGGTSTDTQYF. The CDR3 region has the DNA TGTGCCAGCAGTTTATGGGGGGGGACAAGCACAGATACGCAGTATTTT.

The rearrangement joins TRBV7-9 to TRBJ1-5; D is possibly TRBD1 (5 bases). With 7 bases removed from V and 1 base from J, the gap between germline ends came to 14 bases. Germline-derived CDR1 and CDR2 are SEHNR and FQNEAQ (reference sequence). The CDR3 length is 15 residues. Written as DNA, the CDR3 is TGTGCCAGCATAGGAGGGACTGGAAGCAATCAGCCCCAGCATTTT. Its protein is CASIGGTGSNQPQHF.

This clone was recorded a few times. V usage is TRBV30 and J usage is TRBJ1-2, with D hard to call. Germline loops: CDR1 GTSNPN, CDR2 SVGIG (reference sequence). The CDR3 runs 15 residues. Between the trimmed V and J ends, which lost 4 bases and 0 bases, there was a span of 15 bases. The CDR3 sequence: CAWIWHRTSNYGYTF. The CDR3 coding sequence is TGTGCCTGGATCTGGCATCGCACTTCTAACTATGGCTACACCTTC.

The chain couples TRBV5-1 to TRBJ1-1, with 8 nucleotides matching TRBD1. The CDR3 spans 15 residues. From germline, CDR1 is SGHRS and CDR2 YFSETQ. V lost 0 bases and J lost 5; bases outside the gene matches: 6. CDR3 in DNA: TGCGCCAGCAGCTTGGCCACAGGGGGAGGGACTGAAGCTTTCTTT. Its translation: CASSLATGGGTEAFF.

This sequence joins TRBV7-2 and TRBJ1-6; D is uncertain. Germline assignment: CDR1 SGHTA and CDR2 FQGNSA. There are 16 residues in the CDR3. V lost 4 bases and J 7 bases, leaving 17 bases between the germline ends. The CDR3, as DNA: TGTGCCAGCAGCTCGGGTACCGGGTATCACAATTCACCCCTCCACTTT. Translated: CASSSGTGYHNSPLHF. Looking up the rest from reference TRBV7-2 and TRBJ1-6 gives the full variable domain: GAGVSQSPSNKVTEKGKDVELRCDPISGHTALYWYRQSLGQGLEFLIYFQGNSAPDKSGLPSDRFSAERTGGSVSTLTIQRTQQEDSAVYLCASSSGTGYHNSPLHFGNGTRLTVT.

V usage is TRBV29-1 and J usage is TRBJ2-5, with a possible D match to TRBD1 (5 bases). This CDR3 has 13 amino acids. Trimming removed 7 bases at V and 5 bases at J, with 17 bases between. Germline V gives CDR1 SQVTM, CDR2 ANQGSEA. The CDR3 bases are TGCAGCGCCTCGACAGATAACTTCGAGACCCAGTACTTC. This sequence encodes CSASTDNFETQYF.

The chain recombines TRBV30 with TRBJ1-2, with 8 bases aligning to TRBD1. The CDR3 contains 13 residues. Looked up from germline, CDR1 is GTSNPN and CDR2 is SVGIG (reference sequence). Trimming took 8 bases from V and 5 from J; bases not matched to a gene: 10. The CDR3 loop is CAHRPGGGYGYTF. The CDR3 bases are TGTGCCCATAGGCCAGGGGGCGGTTATGGCTACACCTTC. The full variable domain, its missing parts supplied by reference TRBV30 and TRBJ1-2, is SQTIHQWPATLVQPVGSPLSLECTVEGTSNPNLYWYRQAAGRGLQLLFYSVGIGQISSEVPQNLSASRPQDRQFILSSKKLLLSDSGFYLCAHRPGGGYGYTFGSGTRLTVV.

The chain joins TRBV29-1 to TRBJ2-3, with a tentative D call TRBD2 (5 bases). This CDR3 is built from 13 residues. V lost 6 bases and J 3 bases, leaving 13 bases between the germline ends. The V gene's germline CDR1 is SQVTM and CDR2 ANQGSEA. CDR3 sequence: CSVLGLLTDTQYF. The CDR3 DNA reads TGCAGCGTCTTAGGACTGTTGACAGATACGCAGTATTTT.

This sequence joins TRBV28 and TRBJ1-5; TRBD1 agrees at 7 bases. The CDR3 has 15 residues. Per the germline V gene, CDR1 is MDHEN and CDR2 is SYDVKM. V lost 3 bases to trimming and J lost 5 bases; unmatched junction nucleotides: 7. The CDR3 loop reads CASSLRGQGDQPQHF. The DNA for the CDR3 is TGTGCCAGCAGTTTGAGGGGGCAGGGGGATCAGCCCCAGCATTTT.

The rearrangement links TRBV6-6 to TRBJ1-1, with a weak D call TRBD1 (5 bases). Germline V gene data show CDR1 as MNHNY and CDR2 as SVGAGI (reference sequence). This CDR3 comprises 16 residues. V shed 0 bases and J shed 1 base, with 12 bases lying between them. Here the CDR3 DNA reads TGTGCCAGCAGTTACTCGAGGGGCGCAGAGAACACTGAAGCTTTCTTT. Translating gives CASSYSRGAENTEAFF.

This clone was detected a few times. The rearrangement uses TRBV2 and TRBJ1-4, with D maybe TRBD1 (5 bases). Germline CDR1 reads SNHLY; CDR2 reads FYNNEI. This CDR3 spans 15 amino acids. The V end was cut by 3 bases, the J end by 4 bases, with 12 bases between. CDR3 sequence reads: CASSDGRRGNEKLFF. The CDR3 DNA reads as TGTGCCAGCAGTGATGGCAGAAGGGGTAATGAAAAACTGTTTTTT.

V gene TRBV11-2 combines with J gene TRBJ2-1; D is possibly TRBD2 (8 bases). Looked up from germline, CDR1 is SGHAT and CDR2 is FQNNGV. The CDR3 totals 15 residues. V was cut by 4 bases and J by 4 bases, with 14 bases left in between. CDR3 nucleotide sequence: TGTGCCAGCAGCTCAGGGGGGACTAGTTACAATGAGCAGTTCTTC. It yields the protein CASSSGGTSYNEQFF.

The chain combines TRBV27 with TRBJ2-2; D gene uncertain. The CDR3 loop spans 17 amino acids. V was clipped by 5 bases and J by 3 bases, with 19 bases between them. CDR1 and CDR2 from the germline V gene are MNHEY and SMNVEV (reference sequence). The CDR3 DNA reads TGTGCCAGCAGTCCTTCCCCCGATCCTGGGGACACCGGGGAGCTGTTTTTT. Translation: CASSPSPDPGDTGELFF.

This chain links TRBV6-6 with TRBJ2-5; D unresolved. The CDR3 length is 13 residues. Per the germline V gene, CDR1 is MNHNY and CDR2 is SVGAGI (reference sequence). V was clipped by 2 bases and J by 4 bases, with 8 bases between them. The CDR3 sequence: CASSYRSLETQYF. DNA for the CDR3: TGTGCCAGCAGTTACCGATCCCTAGAGACCCAGTACTTC.

This clone was observed a few times. The chain couples TRBV13 to TRBJ2-2, with D unclear. Trimming pared 6 bases from V and 0 bases from J, leaving 11 bases between. The CDR3 has 15 residues. The germline CDR1 and CDR2 sequences are PRHDT and FYEKMQ (reference sequence). CDR3 sequence: CASSRGRPNTGELFF. For the CDR3, the DNA is TGTGCCAGCAGTCGAGGACGTCCGAACACCGGGGAGCTGTTTTTT.

V and J are TRBV4-2 and TRBJ2-5; D perhaps matches TRBD1 (7 bases). V dropped 2 bases and J dropped 2 bases, with 9 bases sitting between them. CDR1 is LGHNA and CDR2 is YNFKEQ in the germline V gene. The CDR3 is made up of 14 amino acids. The CDR3 DNA sequence: TGTGCCAGCAGCCAACAGGGGGGACAAGAGACCCAGTACTTC. Translation: CASSQQGGQETQYF.

The chain employs TRBV10-3 and TRBJ1-5, with D maybe TRBD1 (6 bases). CDR3 length: 16 residues. Trimming shortened V by 3 bases and J by 4 bases, and 16 bases separated the two germline ends. The V gene's germline CDR1 is ENHRY and CDR2 SYGVKD. For the CDR3, the DNA is TGTGCCATCAGTGACCACCAGGGAGGGGGGAATCAGCCCCAGCATTTT. It specifies CAISDHQGGGNQPQHF.